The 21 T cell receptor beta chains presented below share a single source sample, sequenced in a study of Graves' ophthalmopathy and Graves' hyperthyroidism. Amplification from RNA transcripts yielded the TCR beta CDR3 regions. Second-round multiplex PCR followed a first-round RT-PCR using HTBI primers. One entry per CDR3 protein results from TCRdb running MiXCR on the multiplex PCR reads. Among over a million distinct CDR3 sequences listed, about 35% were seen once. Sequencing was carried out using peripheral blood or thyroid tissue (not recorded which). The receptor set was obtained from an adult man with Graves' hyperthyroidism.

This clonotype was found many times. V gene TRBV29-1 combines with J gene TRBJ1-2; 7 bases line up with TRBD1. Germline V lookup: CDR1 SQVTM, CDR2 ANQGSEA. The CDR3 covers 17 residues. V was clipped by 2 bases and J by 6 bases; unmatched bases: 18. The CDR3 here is CSVEIKIGEGQFNGYTF. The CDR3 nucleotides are TGCAGCGTTGAAATCAAAATCGGTGAGGGACAGTTTAATGGCTACACCTTC.

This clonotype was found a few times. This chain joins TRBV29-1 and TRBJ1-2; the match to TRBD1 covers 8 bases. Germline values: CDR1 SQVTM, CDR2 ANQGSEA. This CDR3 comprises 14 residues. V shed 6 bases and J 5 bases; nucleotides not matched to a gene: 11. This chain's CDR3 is CSVADGQGPYGYTF. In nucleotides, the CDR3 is TGCAGCGTCGCAGATGGACAGGGACCTTATGGCTACACCTTC.

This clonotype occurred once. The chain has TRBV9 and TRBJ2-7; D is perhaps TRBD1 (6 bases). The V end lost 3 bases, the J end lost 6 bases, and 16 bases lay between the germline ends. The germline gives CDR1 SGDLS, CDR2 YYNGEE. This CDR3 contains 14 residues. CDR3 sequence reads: CASSAQGSGTEQYF. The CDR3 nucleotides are TGTGCCAGCAGCGCACAGGGATCTGGAACCGAGCAGTACTTC.

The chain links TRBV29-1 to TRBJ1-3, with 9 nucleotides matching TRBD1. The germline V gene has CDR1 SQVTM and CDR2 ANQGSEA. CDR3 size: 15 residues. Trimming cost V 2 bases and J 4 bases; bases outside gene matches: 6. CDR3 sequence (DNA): TGCAGCGTTGAACCGGGACAGGGTAACGGAAACACCATATATTTT. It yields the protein CSVEPGQGNGNTIYF.

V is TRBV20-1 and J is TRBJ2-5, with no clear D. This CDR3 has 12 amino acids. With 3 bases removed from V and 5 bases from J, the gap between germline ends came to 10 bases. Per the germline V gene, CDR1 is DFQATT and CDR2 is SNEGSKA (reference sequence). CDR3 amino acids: CSASRNVETQYF. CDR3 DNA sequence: TGCAGTGCTAGCAGAAATGTGGAGACCCAGTACTTC.

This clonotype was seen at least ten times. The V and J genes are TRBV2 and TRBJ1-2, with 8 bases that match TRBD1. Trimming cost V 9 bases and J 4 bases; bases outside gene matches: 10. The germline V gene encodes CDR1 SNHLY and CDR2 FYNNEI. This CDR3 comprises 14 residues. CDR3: CARTGQETSYGYTF. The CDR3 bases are TGTGCCAGGACGGGACAGGAGACCTCCTATGGCTACACCTTC.

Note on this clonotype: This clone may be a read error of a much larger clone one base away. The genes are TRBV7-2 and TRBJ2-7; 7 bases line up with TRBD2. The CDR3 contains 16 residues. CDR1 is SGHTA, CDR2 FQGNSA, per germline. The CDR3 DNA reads TGTGCCAGCAGCCCCCGACTAGCCGTTAGCTCCTACGGGCAGTACTTC. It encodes CASSPRLAVSSYGQYF.

CDR3 loop: CSARKWGKWTGGPHNSPLHF. CDR3 nucleotides: TGCAGTGCTAGAAAGTGGGGCAAATGGACAGGGGGACCGCATAATTCACCCCTCCACTTT. The V and J genes are TRBV20-1 and TRBJ1-6; 10 bases are a match to TRBD1. Trimming cost V 2 bases and J 5 bases; bases outside gene matches: 18. The CDR3 spans 20 residues. Looked up from germline, CDR1 is DFQATT and CDR2 is SNEGSKA (reference sequence).

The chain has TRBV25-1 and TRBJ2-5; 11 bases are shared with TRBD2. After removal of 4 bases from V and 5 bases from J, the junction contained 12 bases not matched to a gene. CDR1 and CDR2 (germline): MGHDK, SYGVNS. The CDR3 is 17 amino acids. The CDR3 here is CASSARDLAGGWETQYF. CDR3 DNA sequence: TGTGCCAGCAGTGCTAGAGACCTAGCGGGGGGATGGGAGACCCAGTACTTC.

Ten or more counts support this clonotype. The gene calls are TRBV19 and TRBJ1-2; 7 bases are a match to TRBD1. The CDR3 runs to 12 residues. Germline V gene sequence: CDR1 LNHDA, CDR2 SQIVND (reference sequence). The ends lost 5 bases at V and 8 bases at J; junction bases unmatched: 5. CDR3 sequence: CASSGGGVGYTF. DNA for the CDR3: TGTGCCAGTAGTGGAGGGGGCGTCGGCTACACCTTC. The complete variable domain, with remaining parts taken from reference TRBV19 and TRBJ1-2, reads DGGITQSPKYLFRKEGQNVTLSCEQNLNHDAMYWYRQDPGQGLRLIYYSQIVNDFQKGDIAEGYSVSREKKESFPLTVTSAQKNPTAFYLCASSGGGVGYTFGSGTRLTVV.

The CDR3 DNA sequence: TGTGCCAGCAGAGACCAAGAGATGACAGACTTCTATGGCTACACCTTC. Amino acids: CASRDQEMTDFYGYTF. This chain joins TRBV7-9 and TRBJ1-2; possible D gene TRBD1, 5 bases. CDR1 is SEHNR, CDR2 FQNEAQ, per germline (reference sequence). With 6 bases removed from V and 4 bases from J, the gap between germline ends came to 21 bases. The CDR3 consists of 16 residues.

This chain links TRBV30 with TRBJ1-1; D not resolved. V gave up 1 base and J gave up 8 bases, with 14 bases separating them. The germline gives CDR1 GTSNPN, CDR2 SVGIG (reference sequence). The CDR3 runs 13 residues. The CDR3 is CAWSASSFGEAFF. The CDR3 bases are TGTGCCTGGAGTGCCTCAAGTTTCGGAGAAGCTTTCTTT.

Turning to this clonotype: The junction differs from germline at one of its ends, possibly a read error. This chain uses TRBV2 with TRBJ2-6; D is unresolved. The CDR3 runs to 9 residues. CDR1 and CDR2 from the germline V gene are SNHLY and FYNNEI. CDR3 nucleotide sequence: TGTGCCAGCAGCTGGATTGAAGCTTTC. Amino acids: CASSWIEAF.

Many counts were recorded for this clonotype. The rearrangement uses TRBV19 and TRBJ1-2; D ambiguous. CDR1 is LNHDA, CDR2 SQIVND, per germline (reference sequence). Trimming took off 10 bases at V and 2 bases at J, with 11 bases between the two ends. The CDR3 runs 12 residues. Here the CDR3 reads CAIQEPNYGYTF. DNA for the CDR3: TGTGCCATCCAGGAACCCAACTATGGCTACACCTTC.

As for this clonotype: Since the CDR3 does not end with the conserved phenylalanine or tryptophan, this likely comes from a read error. CDR3 sequence (DNA): TGTGCCAGCAGCTTAGTTAGCGGCGGTCTTTCACCCCTCCACCTT. Translating gives CASSLVSGGLSPLHL. The J gene is TRBJ1-6, the V gene TRBV7-2, with unresolved D. This CDR3 has 15 residues. Trimming cost V 1 base and J 9 bases, with 13 bases left between them. From germline, CDR1 is SGHTA and CDR2 FQGNSA.

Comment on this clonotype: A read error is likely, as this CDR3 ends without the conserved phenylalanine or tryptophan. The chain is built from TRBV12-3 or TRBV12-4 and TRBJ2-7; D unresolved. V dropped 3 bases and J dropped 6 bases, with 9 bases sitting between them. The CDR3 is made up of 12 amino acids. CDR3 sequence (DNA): TGTGCCAGCAGTTTGGCCGCCTCCGAGCAGTACCTC. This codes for CASSLAASEQYL.

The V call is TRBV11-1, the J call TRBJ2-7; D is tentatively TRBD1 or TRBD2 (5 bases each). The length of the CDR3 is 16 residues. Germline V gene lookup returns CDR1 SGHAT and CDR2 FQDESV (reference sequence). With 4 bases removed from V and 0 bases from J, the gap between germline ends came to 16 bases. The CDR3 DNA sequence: TGTGCCAGCAGCTCACCTCAGGGAGCCCTCTCCTACGAGCAGTACTTC. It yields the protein CASSSPQGALSYEQYF.

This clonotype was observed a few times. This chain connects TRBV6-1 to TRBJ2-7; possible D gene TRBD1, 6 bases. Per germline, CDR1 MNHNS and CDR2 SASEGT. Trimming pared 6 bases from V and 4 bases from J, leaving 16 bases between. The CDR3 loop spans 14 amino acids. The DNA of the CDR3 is TGTGCCAGCAGCACCCAGGGGTCGGTATACGAGCAGTACTTC. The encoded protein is CASSTQGSVYEQYF.

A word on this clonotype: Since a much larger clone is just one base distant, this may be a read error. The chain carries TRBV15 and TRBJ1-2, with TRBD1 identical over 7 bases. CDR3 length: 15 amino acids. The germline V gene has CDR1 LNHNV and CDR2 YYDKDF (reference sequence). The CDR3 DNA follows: TGTGCCACCAGGCCGACAGGGACTAATAACTATGGCCACACCTTC. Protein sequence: CATRPTGTNNYGHTF. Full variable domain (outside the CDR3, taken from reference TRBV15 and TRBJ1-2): DAMVIQNPRYQVTQFGKPVTLSCSQTLNHNVMYWYQQKSSQAPKLLFHYYDKDFNNEADTPDNFQSRRPNTSFCFLDIRSPGLGDTAMYLCATRPTGTNNYGHTFGSGTRLTVV.

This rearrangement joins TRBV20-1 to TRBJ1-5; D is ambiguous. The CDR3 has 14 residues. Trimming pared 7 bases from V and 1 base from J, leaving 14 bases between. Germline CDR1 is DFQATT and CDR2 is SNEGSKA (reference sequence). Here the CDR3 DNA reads TGCAGTGGACACGGCGGCATAAGCAATCAGCCCCAGCATTTT. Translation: CSGHGGISNQPQHF.

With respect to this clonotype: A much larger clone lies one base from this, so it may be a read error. For the CDR3, the DNA is TGTGCCAGCAGTGATTTCCCAGCAGGCAACTATGGCTACACCTTC. It codes for CASSDFPAGNYGYTF. The chain uses TRBV2 and TRBJ1-2; D gene ambiguous. CDR1 is SNHLY, CDR2 FYNNEI, per germline. This CDR3 region has 15 residues. V lost 3 bases and J 2 bases, leaving 13 bases between the germline ends.